Sequencing of this T cell receptor beta chain was carried out in a study of T-cell reconstitution after alpha-beta-depleted transplantation in children. Findings and limits, study-wide: Several hundred expanded graft clones reportedly supplied alpha-beta T cells about two months after transplant. Newly produced T cells mostly accounted for T-cell counts and diversity one year post-transplant.

This clonotype was counted between two and nine times. What it recognizes is unknown. This CDR3 comprises 12 residues. V was shortened by 7 bases and J by 6 bases, with 12 bases between the two germline ends. Unique molecular identifiers were incorporated when the TCRbeta library was constructed. TCRdb redid the calling of the PCR reads with MiXCR, one entry per CDR3 protein. The sample records 500,000 or so distinct CDR3 sequences, over 10% being singletons. This material consisted of PBMCs, mostly from graft donor cells, taken 180 days after TCRalphabeta/CD19-depleted stem cell transplant. This TCR derives from a female patient between 2 and 10 years old who had a stem cell transplant for aplastic anemia, so the T cells may come from the graft donor. The chain carries TRBV12-3 or TRBV12-4 and TRBJ1-2, with D hard to call. The CDR3 here is CASTRTKDGYTF. The CDR3 DNA reads TGTGCCAGCACCCGAACTAAGGATGGCTACACCTTC.